This T cell receptor (beta chain) was captured by sequencing in a study of Tregs in tolerant kidney transplant recipients. Study-level information: Mixed chimerism was transient after nonmyeloablative marrow transplants from related graft donors.

Clones were sequenced by immunoSEQ multiplex PCR, and TCRdb holds only the in-frame ones, with some missing. Seen here are about 73,000 clones, around 93% observed once, and the top ten hold approximately 0.35%. The sequence was collected from a human donor who received a combined kidney and bone marrow transplant. Sequencing used Tregs from blood, obtained before the transplant.

CDR3 region: CASSTGWSSYEQYF. CDR3 bases: TGTGCCAGTAGTACAGGGTGGAGTTCCTACGAGCAGTACTTC. The rearrangement links TRBV19 to TRBJ2-7; TRBD1 is a possible D gene (5 bases). From germline, CDR1 is LNHDA and CDR2 SQIVND (reference sequence). This CDR3 is built from 14 residues. Trimming cost V 4 bases and J 1 base, with 11 bases left between them.